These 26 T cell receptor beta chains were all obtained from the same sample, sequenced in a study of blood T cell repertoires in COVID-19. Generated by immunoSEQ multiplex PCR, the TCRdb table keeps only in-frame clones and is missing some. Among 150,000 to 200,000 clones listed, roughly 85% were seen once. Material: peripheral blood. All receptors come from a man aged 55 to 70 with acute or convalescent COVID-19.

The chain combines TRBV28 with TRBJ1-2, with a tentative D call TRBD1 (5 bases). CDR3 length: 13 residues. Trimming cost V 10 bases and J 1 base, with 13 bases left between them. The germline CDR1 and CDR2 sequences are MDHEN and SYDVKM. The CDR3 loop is CAIFPGLNYGYTF. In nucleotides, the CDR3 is TGTGCCATCTTTCCAGGGCTTAACTATGGCTACACCTTC.

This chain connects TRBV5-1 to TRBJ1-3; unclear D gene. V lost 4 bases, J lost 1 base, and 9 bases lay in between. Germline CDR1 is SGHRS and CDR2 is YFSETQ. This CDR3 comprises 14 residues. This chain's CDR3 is CASSATNSGNTIYF. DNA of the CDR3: TGCGCCAGCAGCGCGACAAATTCTGGAAACACCATATATTTT. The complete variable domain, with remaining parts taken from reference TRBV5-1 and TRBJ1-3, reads KAGVTQTPRYLIKTRGQQVTLSCSPISGHRSVSWYQQTPGQGLQFLFEYFSETQRNKGNFPGRFSGRQFSNSRSEMNVSTLELGDSALYLCASSATNSGNTIYFGEGSWLTVV.

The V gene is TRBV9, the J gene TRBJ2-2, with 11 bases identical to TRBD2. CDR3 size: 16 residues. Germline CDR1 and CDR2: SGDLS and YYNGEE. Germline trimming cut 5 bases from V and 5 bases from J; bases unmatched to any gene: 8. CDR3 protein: CASSTLAGGGTGELFF. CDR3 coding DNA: TGTGCCAGCAGTACCCTAGCGGGAGGAGGGACCGGGGAGCTGTTTTTT.

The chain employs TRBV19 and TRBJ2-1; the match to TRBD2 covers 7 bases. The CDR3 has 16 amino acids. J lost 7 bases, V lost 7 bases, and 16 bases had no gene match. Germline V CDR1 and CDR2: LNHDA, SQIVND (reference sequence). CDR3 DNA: TGTGCCAGTAACGCCGGCGGCGGGAGATCATCGAATGAGCAGTTCTTC. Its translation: CASNAGGGRSSNEQFF.

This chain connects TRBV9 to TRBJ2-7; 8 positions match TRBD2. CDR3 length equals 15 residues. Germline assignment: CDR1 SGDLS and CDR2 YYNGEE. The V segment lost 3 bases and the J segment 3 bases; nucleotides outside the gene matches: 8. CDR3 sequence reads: CASSEGTGGNYEQYF. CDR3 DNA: TGTGCCAGCAGCGAGGGAACGGGAGGGAACTACGAGCAGTACTTC.

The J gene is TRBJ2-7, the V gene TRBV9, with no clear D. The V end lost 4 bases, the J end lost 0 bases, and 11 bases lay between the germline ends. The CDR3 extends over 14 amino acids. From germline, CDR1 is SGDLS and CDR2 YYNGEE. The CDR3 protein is CASSPRLVSYEQYF. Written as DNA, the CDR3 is TGTGCCAGCAGCCCCCGGCTAGTCTCCTACGAGCAGTACTTC. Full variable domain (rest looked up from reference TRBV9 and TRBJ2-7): DSGVTQTPKHLITATGQRVTLRCSPRSGDLSVYWYQQSLDQGLQFLIQYYNGEERAKGNILERFSAQQFPDLHSELNLSSLELGDSALYFCASSPRLVSYEQYFGPGTRLTVT.

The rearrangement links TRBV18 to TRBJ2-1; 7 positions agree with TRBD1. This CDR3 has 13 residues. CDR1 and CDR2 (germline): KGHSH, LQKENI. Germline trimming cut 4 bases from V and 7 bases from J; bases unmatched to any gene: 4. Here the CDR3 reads CASSQDRENEQFF. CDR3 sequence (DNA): TGTGCCAGCTCACAAGACAGGGAGAATGAGCAGTTCTTC. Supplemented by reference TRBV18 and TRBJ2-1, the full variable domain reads NAGVMQNPRHLVRRRGQEARLRCSPMKGHSHVYWYRQLPEEGLKFMVYLQKENIIDESGMPKERFSAEFPKEGPSILRIQQVVRGDSAAYFCASSQDRENEQFFGPGTRLTVL.

The CDR3 spells CASSLGGASGTDTQYF. DNA of the CDR3: TGCGCCAGCAGCCTAGGGGGGGCTAGCGGAACAGATACGCAGTATTTT. The chain recombines TRBV5-1 with TRBJ2-3, with D possibly being TRBD2 (7 bases). Looked up from germline, CDR1 is SGHRS and CDR2 is YFSETQ. Trimming left V 4 bases short and J 3 bases short, with 18 bases between. The CDR3 extends over 16 amino acids.

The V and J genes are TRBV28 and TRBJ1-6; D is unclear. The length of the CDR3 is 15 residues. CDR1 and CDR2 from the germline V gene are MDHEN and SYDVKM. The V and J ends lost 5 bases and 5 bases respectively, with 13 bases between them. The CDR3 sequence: CASSRGTQDNSPLHF. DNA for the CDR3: TGTGCCAGCAGTAGAGGTACACAAGATAATTCACCCCTCCACTTT. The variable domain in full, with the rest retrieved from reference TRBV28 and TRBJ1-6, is DVKVTQSSRYLVKRTGEKVFLECVQDMDHENMFWYRQDPGLGLRLIYFSYDVKMKEKGDIPEGYSVSREKKERFSLILESASTNQTSMYLCASSRGTQDNSPLHFGNGTRLTVT.

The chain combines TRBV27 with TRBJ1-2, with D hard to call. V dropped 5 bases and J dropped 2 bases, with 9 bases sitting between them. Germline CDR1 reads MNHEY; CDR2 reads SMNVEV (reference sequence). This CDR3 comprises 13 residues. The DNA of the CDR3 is TGTGCCAGCAGTCGTACAGTGAACTATGGCTACACCTTC. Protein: CASSRTVNYGYTF.

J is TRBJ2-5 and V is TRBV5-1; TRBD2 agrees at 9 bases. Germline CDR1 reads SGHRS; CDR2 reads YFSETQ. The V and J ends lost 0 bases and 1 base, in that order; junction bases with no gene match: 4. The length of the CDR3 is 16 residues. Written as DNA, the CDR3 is TGCGCCAGCAGCTTGGCCCCTAGCGGGGCCCAAGAGACCCAGTACTTC. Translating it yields CASSLAPSGAQETQYF.

For the CDR3, the DNA is TGTGCCAGCAGCAAAGACAGGGGGAATCAGCCCCAGCATTTT. Translation gives CASSKDRGNQPQHF. The V and J genes are TRBV21-1 and TRBJ1-5; the table calls TRBD1, which could not be checked here. TRBV21-1 is listed as a pseudogene. The CDR3 consists of 14 residues.

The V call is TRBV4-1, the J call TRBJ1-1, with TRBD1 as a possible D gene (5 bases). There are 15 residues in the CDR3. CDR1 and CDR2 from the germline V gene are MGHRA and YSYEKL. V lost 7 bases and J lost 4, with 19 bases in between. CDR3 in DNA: TGCGCCAGCACCAAAGGAGGCCTGGGGGGCACTGAAGCTTTCTTT. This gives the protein CASTKGGLGGTEAFF.

The CDR3, as DNA: TGTGCCAGCTCACCCACTAGCGGGGCCACAGATACGCAGTATTTT. Translation gives CASSPTSGATDTQYF. The rearrangement uses TRBV18 and TRBJ2-3, with 10 bases fitting TRBD2. Losses at the gene ends were 3 bases for V and 2 bases for J; bases not matched to a gene: 2. Germline V lookup: CDR1 KGHSH, CDR2 LQKENI. CDR3 length equals 15 residues.

The CDR3 DNA sequence: TGCGCCAGCAGCCTCGAGGGCTATGGCTACACCTTC. Encoded protein: CASSLEGYGYTF. The V call is TRBV4-1, the J call TRBJ1-2; unclear D gene. CDR1 is MGHRA and CDR2 is YSYEKL in the germline V gene. The CDR3 has 12 amino acids. Between the trimmed V and J ends, which lost 4 bases and 4 bases, there was a span of 7 bases.

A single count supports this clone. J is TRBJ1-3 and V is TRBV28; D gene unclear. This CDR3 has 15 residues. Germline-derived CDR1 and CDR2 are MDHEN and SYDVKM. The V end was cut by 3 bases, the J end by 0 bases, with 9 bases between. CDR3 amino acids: CASSFYQASGNTIYF. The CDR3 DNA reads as TGTGCCAGCAGTTTCTACCAGGCCTCTGGAAACACCATATATTTT.

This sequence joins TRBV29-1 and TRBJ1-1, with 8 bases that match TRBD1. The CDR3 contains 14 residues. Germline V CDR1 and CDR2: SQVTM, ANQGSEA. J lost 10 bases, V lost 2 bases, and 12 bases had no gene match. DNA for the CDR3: TGCAGCGTTGAAAAGGGGACAGGTGGTCGGCGAGCTTTCTTT. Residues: CSVEKGTGGRRAFF.

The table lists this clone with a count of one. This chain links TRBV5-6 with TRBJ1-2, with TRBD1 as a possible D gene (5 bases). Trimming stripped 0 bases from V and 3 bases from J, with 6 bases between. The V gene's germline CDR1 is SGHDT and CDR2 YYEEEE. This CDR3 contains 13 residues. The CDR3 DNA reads TGTGCCAGCAGCTTGGACAGGTACTATGGCTACACCTTC. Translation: CASSLDRYYGYTF.

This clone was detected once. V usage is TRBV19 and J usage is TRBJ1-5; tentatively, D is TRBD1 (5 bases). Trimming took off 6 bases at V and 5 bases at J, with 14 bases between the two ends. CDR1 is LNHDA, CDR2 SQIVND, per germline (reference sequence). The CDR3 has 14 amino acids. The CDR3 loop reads CASSSRAGHQPQHF. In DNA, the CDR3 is TGTGCCAGTAGCTCCAGGGCAGGTCATCAGCCCCAGCATTTT.

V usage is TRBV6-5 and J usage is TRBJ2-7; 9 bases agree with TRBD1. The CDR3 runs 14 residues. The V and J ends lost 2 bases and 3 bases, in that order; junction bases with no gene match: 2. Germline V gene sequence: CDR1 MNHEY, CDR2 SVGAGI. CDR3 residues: CASSYGGQGYEQYF. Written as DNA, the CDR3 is TGTGCCAGCAGTTACGGGGGACAGGGCTACGAGCAGTACTTC.

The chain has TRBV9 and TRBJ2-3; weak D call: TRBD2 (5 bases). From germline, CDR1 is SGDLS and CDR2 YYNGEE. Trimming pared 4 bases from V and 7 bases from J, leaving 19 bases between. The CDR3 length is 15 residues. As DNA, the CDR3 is TGTGCCAGCAGCCCCGGACTTACCCCTGGAAATACGCAGTATTTT. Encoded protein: CASSPGLTPGNTQYF. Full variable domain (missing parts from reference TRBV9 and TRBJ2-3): DSGVTQTPKHLITATGQRVTLRCSPRSGDLSVYWYQQSLDQGLQFLIQYYNGEERAKGNILERFSAQQFPDLHSELNLSSLELGDSALYFCASSPGLTPGNTQYFGPGTRLTVL.

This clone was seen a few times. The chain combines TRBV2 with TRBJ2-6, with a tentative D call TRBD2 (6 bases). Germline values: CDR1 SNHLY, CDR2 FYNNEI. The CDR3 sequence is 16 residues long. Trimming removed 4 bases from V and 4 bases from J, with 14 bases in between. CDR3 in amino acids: CASSGVAGQGANVLTF. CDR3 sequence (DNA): TGTGCCAGCAGTGGGGTGGCGGGGCAAGGGGCCAACGTCCTGACTTTC.

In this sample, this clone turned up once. The CDR3 reads CASSRTSGSSYEQYF. For the CDR3, the DNA is TGTGCCAGCAGCCGGACTAGCGGGTCATCCTACGAGCAGTACTTC. V and J are TRBV7-2 and TRBJ2-7, with 11 bases that match TRBD2. Germline V gene lookup returns CDR1 SGHTA and CDR2 FQGNSA. The CDR3 sequence is 15 residues long. J was trimmed by 1 base and V by 5 bases; bases with no gene match: 4.

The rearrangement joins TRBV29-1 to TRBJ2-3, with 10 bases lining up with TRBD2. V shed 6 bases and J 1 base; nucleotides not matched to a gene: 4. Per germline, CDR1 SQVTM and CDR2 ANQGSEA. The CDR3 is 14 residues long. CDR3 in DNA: TGCAGCGTGTCACTAGCGGGACGCACAGATACGCAGTATTTT. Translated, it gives CSVSLAGRTDTQYF.

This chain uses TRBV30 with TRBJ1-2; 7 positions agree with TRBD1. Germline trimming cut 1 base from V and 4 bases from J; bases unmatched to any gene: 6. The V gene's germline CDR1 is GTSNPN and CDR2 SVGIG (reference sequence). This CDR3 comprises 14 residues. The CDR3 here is CAWSGNRGPYGYTF. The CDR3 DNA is TGTGCCTGGAGTGGCAACAGGGGACCCTATGGCTACACCTTC.

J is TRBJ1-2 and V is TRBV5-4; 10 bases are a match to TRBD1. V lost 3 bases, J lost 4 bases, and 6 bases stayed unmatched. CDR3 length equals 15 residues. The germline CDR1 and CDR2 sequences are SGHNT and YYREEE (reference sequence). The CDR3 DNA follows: TGTGCCAGCAGCTCCAGACAGGGGGCTGGCTATGGCTACACCTTC. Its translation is CASSSRQGAGYGYTF.